The entry below gives a single TCR beta chain sequence along with its context. Enrolment of Seattle patients took place during active infection, and they were followed longitudinally. Authors' analysis steps: Amplification with reference gene primers provided the estimates of nucleated cell counts. Measured with immunoSEQ multiplex PCR; TCRdb has only the in-frame clones, and not every one. That table gives V, J and clone size, and the DNA gave D and trimming. The sample records about 160,000 clones, around 87% being singletons. Germline CDR1 and CDR2: MNHEY and SMNVEV (reference sequence). Trimming at V came to 4 bases and at J to 0 bases, leaving 9 bases not matched to a gene. The CDR3 is made up of 18 amino acids. The sample originates from a study of blood T cell repertoires in COVID-19. Across the study: The origin of the acute and convalescent COVID-19 samples was the United States, Italy and Spain. PBMCs, B-cell-depleted T cells, or T cells were the source of the cDNA or gDNA that made up the material.

What was sequenced was peripheral blood. The TCR was taken from a man aged 55 to 69 with COVID-19, enrolled during active disease. The chain links TRBV27 to TRBJ2-6, with 7 bases fitting TRBD1. In nucleotides, the CDR3 is TGTGCCAGCAGTTGGAAACCGGGACAGAGCTCTGGGGCCAACGTCCTGACTTTC. Translated, it gives CASSWKPGQSSGANVLTF.